What follows describes a single TCR beta chain. This sample is drawn from a study of identical twins. MiXCR was run by TCRdb on the 5' RACE reads, yielding one entry per CDR3 protein. In the table there are approximately 500,000 distinct CDR3 sequences, 15% of which are singletons. The CDR3 length is 13 residues. J was trimmed by 4 bases and V by 3 bases; bases with no gene match: 4. CDR1 and CDR2 (germline): DFQATT, SNEGSKA (reference sequence). These data were also reused for a study on yellow fever vaccine responses in identical twins.

Input material: CD4+ T cells sorted from blood. V and J are TRBV20-1 and TRBJ2-7, with 9 bases aligning to TRBD2. The receptor comes from a young woman in good health. The CDR3 coding sequence is TGCAGTGCTAGCAGCGGGGGGCGGTACGAGCAGTACGTC. It is translated as CSASSGGRYEQYV.